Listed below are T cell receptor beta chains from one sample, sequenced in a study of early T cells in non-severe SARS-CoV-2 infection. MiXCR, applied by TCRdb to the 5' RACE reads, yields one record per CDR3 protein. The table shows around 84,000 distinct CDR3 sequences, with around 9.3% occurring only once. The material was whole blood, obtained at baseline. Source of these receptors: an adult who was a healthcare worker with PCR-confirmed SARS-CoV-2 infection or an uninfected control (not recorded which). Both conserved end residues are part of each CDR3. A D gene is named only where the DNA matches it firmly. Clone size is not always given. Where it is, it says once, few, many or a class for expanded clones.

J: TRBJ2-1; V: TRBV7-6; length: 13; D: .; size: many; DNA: TGTGCCAGCAGCTGGGACTTCTACAATGAGCAGTTCTTC; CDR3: CASSWDFYNEQFF
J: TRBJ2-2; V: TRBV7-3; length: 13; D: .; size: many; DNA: TGTGCCAGCAGCCCCACGGGTACCGGGGAGCTGTTTTTT; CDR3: CASSPTGTGELFF
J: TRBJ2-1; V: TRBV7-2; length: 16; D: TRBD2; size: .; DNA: TGTGCCAGCAGCTCCGCTAGCGGGAGGAGTTCGCGGGAGCAGTTCTTC; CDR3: CASSSASGRSSREQFF
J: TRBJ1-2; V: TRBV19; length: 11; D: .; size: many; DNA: TGTGCCAGTAAACGTGACTATGGCTACACCTTC; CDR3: CASKRDYGYTF
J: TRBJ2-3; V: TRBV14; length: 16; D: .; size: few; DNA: TGTGCCAGCAGCCGAGGGGCGGGGTTTTCCACAGATACGCAGTATTTT; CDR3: CASSRGAGFSTDTQYF
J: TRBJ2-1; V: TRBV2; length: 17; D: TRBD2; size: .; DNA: TGTGCCAGCAGGGGGACTAGCGGGAGAAGCTCCTACAATGAGCAGTTCTTC; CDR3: CASRGTSGRSSYNEQFF
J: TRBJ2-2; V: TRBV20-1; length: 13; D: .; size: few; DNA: TGCAGTGCTAGAGCGCCGAATACCCGGGAGCTGTTTTTT; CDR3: CSARAPNTRELFF
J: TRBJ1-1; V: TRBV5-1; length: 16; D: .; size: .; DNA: TGCGCCAGCAGCTTGGTTCAGACAGGCATGAACACTGAAGCTTTCTTT; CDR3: CASSLVQTGMNTEAFF
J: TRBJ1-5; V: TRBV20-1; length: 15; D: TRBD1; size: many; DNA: TGCAGTGCTAGAGAGACAGGGGGCAGTGCTCAGCCCCAGCATTTT; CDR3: CSARETGGSAQPQHF
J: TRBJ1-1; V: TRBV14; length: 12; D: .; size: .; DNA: TGTGCCAGCAGCCGCTGGGGTACTGAAGCTTTCTTT; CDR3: CASSRWGTEAFF
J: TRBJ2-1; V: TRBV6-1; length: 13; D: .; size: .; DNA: TGTGCCAGCAGTGAAGTTCCGAGGGATGAGCAGTTCTTC; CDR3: CASSEVPRDEQFF
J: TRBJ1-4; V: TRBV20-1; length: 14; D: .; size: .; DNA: TGCAGTGCTAAGTCCGGGACCGGGAGGGGGAAACTGTTTTTT; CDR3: CSAKSGTGRGKLFF
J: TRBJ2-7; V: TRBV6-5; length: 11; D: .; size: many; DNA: TGTGCCAGCAGTTACACGGGAGTGCAGTACTTC; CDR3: CASSYTGVQYF